This T cell receptor beta chain was profiled in a study of cytomegalovirus exposure and HLA in healthy donors (TCRdb year 2017). Some background on the complete study: According to an earlier analysis of 587 of the donors, about 190 million T cells yielded 117 million unique TCR beta sequences and about 300 Gb of sequence data. An early release that covered around 590 HLA-typed donors contained approximately 300 gigabases of sequencing data and tens of millions of unique TCR sequences. Among the roughly 390 genotyped donors, 75% to 90% belonged to the genetic ancestry cluster associated with self-reported Caucasian donors. The study aimed to test whether cataloging public T cell receptors could reveal signatures of past pathogen exposure. The study used immunosequencing to profile the T cell repertoires of around 600 subjects and linked those repertoires to cytomegalovirus serostatus. A separate validation cohort of 100 to 150 different subjects was used in addition to the approximately 610-subject first cohort. The study combined high-throughput TCR immunosequencing, statistical association of individual TCRs with disease status, and machine learning to predict cytomegalovirus infection status. A later analysis re-examined previously published TCR beta repertoires from about 670 donors and added high-resolution HLA genotyping to investigate patterns of TCR occurrence. The later analysis used no new phenotypic data to find candidate immune exposures, relying instead on TCR beta sequences and their occurrence across donors. An earlier analysis of roughly 580 of the donors used high-throughput TCR beta sequencing to judge whether each TCR beta V gene segment behaved as functional or pseudogenic. Donor age, sex, ethnicity and CMV serostatus were compiled alongside the repertoire data. A later genetic analysis took genome-wide SNP genotypes for about three fifths of the 666 donors and used that subset as a discovery cohort. All discovery cohort repertoires had been generated using a single sequencing platform. HLA typing included class I and class II loci at four-digit resolution. Typing coverage differed by locus: A, B, C, DRB1 and DQB1 were typed in about 620-640 donors, DQA1 in 522, DPA1 in some 600, and DPB1 in just under 490. Because of strong linkage in the cohort, roughly 5 DR-DQ haplotypes were treated as single units for association and clustering. Across under 500 genotyped donors of the cohort, an average of about 200,000 unique TCR beta nucleotide sequences per donor were sequenced, and approximately 19% of those sequences were non-productive. Here is what the overall study found, with its caveats: A later analysis found that HLA-associated TCR beta chains were more clonally expanded and had lower generation probabilities than equally common non-associated chains. A later genetic analysis reported fewer N-insertions in productive TCRs among donors in an Asian-associated ancestry cluster than the roughly 620-donor mean. When HLA alleles, especially DR and DQ, strongly co-occurred, TCR associations were difficult to assign to individual alleles. A further reported finding was that TCR beta sequences accurately predicted the HLA-A and HLA-B alleles for most subjects in the first cohort. Most TCR sequences were observed very rarely across donors, whereas some public TCRs were present in many individuals. In vitro tests confirmed that a few of the cytomegalovirus-associated TCR beta chains recognize cytomegalovirus antigens. HLA typing was unavailable for some donors at each locus, so association tests used only the typed subset. The only immune exposure information available for the cohort was CMV serostatus. In a later genetic analysis, a missense DCLRE1C variant was associated with V-gene and J-gene trimming of TCR beta chains, and the association was replicated in an independent cohort. Because counts were too low, under 20 rarely observed V segments, including chromosome 9 orphons, were left out of the earlier analysis of about 620 of the donors. Specific HLA alleles were associated with more than 15,000 TCR beta sequences at a false discovery rate of 0.05 in a later analysis. The sequencing pipeline was judged likely to have produced a cluster of highly shared sequence variants as a technical artifact. The authors suggested that the approach could potentially be generalized to other disease states and immunological phenotypes. In a later analysis, several top co-occurrence clusters were reported to appear linked to parvovirus B19, influenza, CMV and Epstein-Barr virus. Correlated functional status among segregating V segments might be attributable to linkage disequilibrium, but an unknown experimental factor could not be ruled out. Presence/absence analyses assumed roughly uniform sequencing depth across donors, an assumption that may not hold. In an earlier analysis of approximately 600 of the donors, most TCR beta V segments were observed in productive rearrangements about 87% or about 30% of the time, broadly matching IMGT annotations. Cytomegalovirus status was reported to be diagnosed by the classifier with high specificity and sensitivity in both the original and validation cohorts. A total of 150 to 200 TCR beta chains were listed by the study as associated with cytomegalovirus. The 87-base-pair reads could not distinguish some IMGT-functional V segments, including TRBV6-2 and TRBV6-3, so those segments were excluded. Most CMV-associated TCR beta chains appeared to be HLA-restricted in a later analysis, and the HLA associations seemed to be driven largely by CMV exposure. In this cohort, only TCR beta chains were sequenced, and detectable features were limited by the absence of alpha or paired-chain data. In a later analysis, the rate of TCR association differed among HLA loci, with DRB1 alleles having the most associated TCRs and HLA-C alleles having the fewest.

Reading the germline V gene (reference sequence) gives CDR1 SGHNT and CDR2 YYREEE. From the cysteine up to the phenylalanine, the CDR3 has a length of 16 residues. The DNA shown is the 48-base CDR3, in frame from base 1. The germline V and J ends show losses of 4 bases and 2 bases respectively, and no gene match explains 7 bases of the junction. The cohort consisted of approximately 670 healthy bone marrow donors. At the time of sampling, every cohort member was nominally healthy, though immune exposures that went unrecorded were likely present. The donor was CMV seronegative and belonged to the group of around 350 seronegative cohort members. A peripheral blood sample was provided by each donor, and peripheral blood mononuclear cells were used for TCR beta sequencing. Genomic DNA was extracted from the blood cell samples with the Qiagen DNeasy Blood Extraction Kit. The library was generated by the immunoSEQ multiplex PCR assay. A mixture of 60 forward primers for TCR Vbeta segments and 13 reverse primers for TCR Jbeta segments was used in the multiplex PCR. A multiplex PCR assay on genomic DNA amplified the CDR3 region of rearranged TCR beta genes. Amplified TCR beta libraries were sequenced as 87-base-pair reads on the Illumina HiSeq System. The authors' analysis ran thus. A later analysis counted some 74 million unique TCR beta chains across the 700 or so repertoires, and 9.5 million to 11 million of these chains were shared by at least two donors. Raw reads were error-corrected and collapsed into unique sequences with a nearest-neighbor algorithm that merged closely related sequences to remove PCR and sequencing errors. CDR3 sequences were aligned to IMGT reference sequences to assign V, D and J gene segments. For a sequence to be retained, a match of at least six nucleotides to both a V gene segment and a J gene segment was required. A rearrangement counted as productive if the CDR3 had no stop codons and remained in frame with V and J, and every other rearrangement counted as non-productive. CDR3 was defined by IMGT convention, running from the second conserved V-encoded cysteine to the conserved J-encoded phenylalanine. In an earlier analysis of around 640 of the donors, sequences lacking an unambiguous match to a single V gene segment were excluded. In an earlier analysis of a few hundred of the donors, V segments were called functional above 56.7% productive rearrangements and were called segregating when the between-donor standard deviation exceeded 5%. A statistical classification framework was built to diagnose cytomegalovirus status from the catalog of TCR beta chain sequences. A later analysis assigned V and J genes by comparing TCR nucleotide sequences with IMGT/GENE-DB human TR gene sequences. A later analysis assigned CDR3 sequences and most-parsimonious VDJ recombination scenarios with the TCRdist pipeline. A later analysis defined each TCR beta chain by its CDR3 amino acid sequence plus V-gene family, and excluded reads lacking a unique V-gene family. A later analysis removed several hundred highly shared, low-generation-probability nucleotide sequences to deal with suspected cross-contamination and a sequencing artifact. In a later analysis, a clonal expansion index was calculated for each public chain from normalized within-repertoire ranks of inferred template counts. In a later analysis, generation probabilities were computed with a VDJ recombination model fitted to out-of-frame rearrangements, and the resulting probabilities were checked against IGoR. Hypergeometric tests were used in a later analysis to score TCR-TCR, TCR-HLA and TCR-CMV co-occurrence, with a repertoire-size bias correction applied to the TCR pairs. In a later analysis, false discovery rates were estimated by permuting HLA or CMV assignments 20 times. In a later analysis, co-occurring TCRs were grouped with DBSCAN, and TCRdist sequence similarity was added when clustering was performed within HLA-allele-positive subsets. Repertoires with fewer than 30,000 or more than 120,000 public chains were left out of co-occurrence clustering, as were about five repertoires with anomalous nucleotide sharing. The table comes from immuneACCESS by way of TCRdb, which keeps in-frame sequences with V and J called. Part of the clones is missing from these tables; in studies checked, under half for an unresolved V gene and the rest for unknown reasons. V, J and clone size derive from that table, while D and trimming were established from the DNA sequence. The table for this sample lists around 300,000 clones; roughly two thirds of them were counted only once. Of the sample, approximately 2.1% falls within the top ten clones.

A word on this clone: Its antigen is currently not known. No base quality values were provided; no much bigger clone lies one nucleotide off.

The chain was built from TRBV5-4 and TRBJ2-2; a stretch of 8 junction bases matches TRBD1. The source is a female donor in good health and CMV-seronegative. What was sequenced was PBMCs. The DNA sequence is as follows: TGTGCCAGCAGCCAATGGACAGGGACCAACACCGGGGAGCTGTTTTTT. Its protein product is CASSQWTGTNTGELFF.